This T cell receptor (beta chain) was identified during a study of tissue T cells after allogeneic stem cell transplantation. Study results and caveats: Motif-based clustering found tissue-specific repertoire signatures shared across patients, though few clones were shared. Anatomically similar tissues had similar TCR repertoires within each patient.

In the case of this clone: What it binds is unknown.

Germline-derived CDR1 and CDR2 are SGHRS and YFSETQ. This CDR3 contains 16 residues. Germline trimming cut 1 base from V and 0 bases from J; bases unmatched to any gene: 5. TCRdb's copy holds only in-frame clones and misses some; the assay was immunoSEQ multiplex PCR. Of roughly 8,800 clones listed, roughly three fifths are singletons. The chain uses TRBV5-1 and TRBJ2-3; 7 bases are shared with TRBD2. Specimen: tissue from the jejunum, collected at autopsy. The receptor comes from a female donor older than 55 with lung cancer. The DNA of the CDR3 is TGCGCCAGCAGCTTGTTTGGCGGGGGAAGCACAGATACGCAGTATTTT. Translating gives CASSLFGGGSTDTQYF.